The sequence of this TCR beta chain was determined in a study of blood T cell repertoires in COVID-19. Germline values: CDR1 SGHVS, CDR2 FQNEAQ. The CDR3 loop spans 16 amino acids. With V trimmed by 5 bases and J by 7 bases, 14 bases remained unmatched. Measured with immunoSEQ multiplex PCR; TCRdb has only the in-frame clones, and not every one. Among roughly 80,000 clones listed, approximately 93% were seen once. It was during active infection that Seattle patients were enrolled and then longitudinally followed. Sequenced sample: peripheral blood. This clonotype originated in a man in his fifties with COVID-19, enrolled during active disease. The chain carries TRBV7-8 and TRBJ2-7, with TRBD2 matching 10 bases. As DNA, the CDR3 is TGTGCCAGCAGCATCTACCTCCTAGCGGGAGAAGGAGAGCAGTACTTC. Encoded protein: CASSIYLLAGEGEQYF.